This record covers a single TCR beta chain. V was shortened by 6 bases and J by 0 bases, with 17 bases between the two germline ends. The CDR3 sequence is 16 residues long. In germline, CDR1 is LNHNV, CDR2 YYDKDF (reference sequence). The source of the sample is a study of blood T cell repertoires in COVID-19. Sequenced by immunoSEQ multiplex PCR; TCRdb stores in-frame clones only, minus some. Altogether some 150,000 clones are present, approximately 87% being singletons, with the ten largest covering about two fifths. Material for sequencing was peripheral blood. The rearrangement links TRBV15 to TRBJ1-1, with unresolved D. The origin of this receptor is a human donor in a cohort sampled during active COVID-19. CDR3 coding DNA: TGTGCCACCAGATTGACATCCTACCTCATGAACACTGAAGCTTTCTTT. Protein sequence: CATRLTSYLMNTEAFF. Full variable domain (remainder filled in from reference TRBV15 and TRBJ1-1): DAMVIQNPRYQVTQFGKPVTLSCSQTLNHNVMYWYQQKSSQAPKLLFHYYDKDFNNEADTPDNFQSRRPNTSFCFLDIRSPGLGDTAMYLCATRLTSYLMNTEAFFGQGTRLTVV.